This T cell receptor beta chain derives from a study of a mutant IDH1 vaccine in newly diagnosed glioma. Study as a whole: Patients came in for eight vaccinations, in weeks 1, 3, 5, 7, 11, 15, 19 and 23. Patients began vaccination 4-6 weeks after radiotherapy alone, or with temozolomide cycles. Treated patients had a mean age of approximately 40 years and a 62.5% male, approximately 38% female split. Pretreatment consisted of radiotherapy, temozolomide, or both, with most receiving both.

Assay used: immunoSEQ multiplex PCR; TCRdb lists only in-frame clones, some missing. This table has some 60,000 clones, more than 75% appearing once. V shed 6 bases and J shed 0 bases, with 8 bases lying between them. Germline V gives CDR1 KGHSH, CDR2 LQKENI. The CDR3 consists of 13 residues. Documented time point: week 23, last vaccination. Vaccination used 300 ug of mutant IDH1 20-mer peptide per dose, with topical imiquimod. Concerning this clone: Its antigen is as yet unknown.

This sequence originates from a man aged 40-50 years with glioma. The sequenced sample was PBMCs, obtained from a glioma patient whose treatment included an IDH1 peptide vaccine. The rearrangement uses TRBV18 and TRBJ2-5; no reliable D call. This CDR3 reads CASSPRNQETQYF. CDR3 in DNA: TGTGCCAGCTCCCCTAGGAACCAAGAGACCCAGTACTTC.